This T cell receptor beta chain comes out of a study of regulatory T cells in long-lasting Graves disease. Notes on the study in general: Those with persistent disease had in common more public clonotypes (about 2,500) than new patients (roughly 970). Among samples with persistent disease, TRBV28, TRBJ1-2 and TRBJ2-5 were favored. Results may be inaccurate due to the small sample size.

For TCR beta, libraries came from iRepertoire HTBI primers and Arm-PCR of CDR3 regions. One entry per CDR3 protein, called by TCRdb with MiXCR from the multiplex PCR reads. Of a few hundred thousand distinct CDR3 sequences listed, roughly 21% were seen once; the top ten hold roughly 7%. Remarks on this clonotype: The antigen is not known. The germline gene is not matched at one end of the junction; a read error may be the cause.

Noted time point: persistent/refractory GD, antithyroid drugs over 5 years with positive TRAb. After RNA was extracted from PBMCs, the TCR library was made from it. Germline V gives CDR1 DFQATT, CDR2 SNEGSKA (reference sequence). The CDR3 is made up of 15 amino acids. The gene calls are TRBV20-1 and TRBJ1-5; no firm D call. Source: peripheral blood mononuclear cells (PBMCs), taken when the disease was refractory, from a patient treated with antithyroid drugs. This sequence was found in a female donor with Graves disease. For the CDR3, the DNA is TGCAGTACTAGAGCGGGCCGGGTACTGGATCAGCCCCAGCATTTT. Encoded protein: CSTRAGRVLDQPQHF.